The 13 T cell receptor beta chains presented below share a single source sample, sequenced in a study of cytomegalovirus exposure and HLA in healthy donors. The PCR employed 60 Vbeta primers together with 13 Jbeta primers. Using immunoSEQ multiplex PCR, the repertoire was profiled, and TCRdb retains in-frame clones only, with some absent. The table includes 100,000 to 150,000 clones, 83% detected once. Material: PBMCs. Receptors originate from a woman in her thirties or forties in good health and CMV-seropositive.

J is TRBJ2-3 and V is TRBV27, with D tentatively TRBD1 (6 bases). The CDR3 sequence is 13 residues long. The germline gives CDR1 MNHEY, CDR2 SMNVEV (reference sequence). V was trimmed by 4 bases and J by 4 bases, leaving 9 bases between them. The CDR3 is CASSYKGADTQYF. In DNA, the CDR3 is TGTGCCAGCAGTTATAAGGGGGCAGATACGCAGTATTTT.

The DNA of the CDR3 is TGTGCCAGCAGCACGGACCTAACAGGGCAGTACTTC. Translating gives CASSTDLTGQYF. The J gene is TRBJ2-7, the V gene TRBV5-4; D is perhaps TRBD1 (5 bases). Per germline, CDR1 SGHNT and CDR2 YYREEE (reference sequence). The CDR3 is 12 residues long. V was shortened by 4 bases and J by 9 bases, with 14 bases between the two germline ends.

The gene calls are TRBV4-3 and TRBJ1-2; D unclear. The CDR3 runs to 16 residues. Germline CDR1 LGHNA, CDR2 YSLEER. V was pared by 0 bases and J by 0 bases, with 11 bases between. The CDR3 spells CASSQDNTFPNYGYTF. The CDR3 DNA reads TGCGCCAGCAGCCAAGATAACACGTTTCCTAACTATGGCTACACCTTC.

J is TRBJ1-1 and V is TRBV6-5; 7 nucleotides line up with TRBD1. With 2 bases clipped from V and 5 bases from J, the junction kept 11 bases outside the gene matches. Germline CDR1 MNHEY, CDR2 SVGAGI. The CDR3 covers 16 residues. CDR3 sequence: CASSYRSQGLRTEAFF. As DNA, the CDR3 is TGTGCCAGCAGTTACCGCTCACAGGGGTTAAGGACTGAAGCTTTCTTT.

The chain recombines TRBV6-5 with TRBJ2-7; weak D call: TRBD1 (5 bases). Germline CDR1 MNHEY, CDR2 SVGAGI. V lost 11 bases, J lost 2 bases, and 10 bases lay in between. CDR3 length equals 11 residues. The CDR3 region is CAAGNPYEQYF. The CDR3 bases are TGTGCCGCAGGGAACCCCTACGAGCAGTACTTC.

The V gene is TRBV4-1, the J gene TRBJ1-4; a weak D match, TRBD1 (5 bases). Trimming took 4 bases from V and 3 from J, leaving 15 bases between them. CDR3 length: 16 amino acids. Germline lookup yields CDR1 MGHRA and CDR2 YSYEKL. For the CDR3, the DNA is TGCGCCAGCAGCCCTTTGCCGGGACTTGCTAATGAAAAACTGTTTTTT. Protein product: CASSPLPGLANEKLFF.

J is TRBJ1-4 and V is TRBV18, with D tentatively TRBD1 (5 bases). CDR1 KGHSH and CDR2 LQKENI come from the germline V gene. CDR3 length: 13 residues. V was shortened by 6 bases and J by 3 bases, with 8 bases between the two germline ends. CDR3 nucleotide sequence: TGTGCCAGCTCTCGGGGGTCTAATGAAAAACTGTTTTTT. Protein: CASSRGSNEKLFF. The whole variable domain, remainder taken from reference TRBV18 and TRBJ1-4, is NAGVMQNPRHLVRRRGQEARLRCSPMKGHSHVYWYRQLPEEGLKFMVYLQKENIIDESGMPKERFSAEFPKEGPSILRIQQVVRGDSAAYFCASSRGSNEKLFFGSGTQLSVL.

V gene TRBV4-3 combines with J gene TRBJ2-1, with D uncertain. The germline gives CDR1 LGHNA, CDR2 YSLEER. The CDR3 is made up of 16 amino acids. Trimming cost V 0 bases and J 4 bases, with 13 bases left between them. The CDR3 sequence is CASSQDLSRPYNEQFF. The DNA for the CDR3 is TGCGCCAGCAGCCAAGATCTCTCGCGGCCTTACAATGAGCAGTTCTTC.

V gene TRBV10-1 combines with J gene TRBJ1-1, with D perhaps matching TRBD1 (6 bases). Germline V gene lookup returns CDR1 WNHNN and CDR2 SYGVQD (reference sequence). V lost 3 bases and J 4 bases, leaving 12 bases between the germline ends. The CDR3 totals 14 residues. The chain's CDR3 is CASSEQGIGTEAFF. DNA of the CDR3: TGCGCCAGCAGTGAACAGGGAATAGGCACTGAAGCTTTCTTT.

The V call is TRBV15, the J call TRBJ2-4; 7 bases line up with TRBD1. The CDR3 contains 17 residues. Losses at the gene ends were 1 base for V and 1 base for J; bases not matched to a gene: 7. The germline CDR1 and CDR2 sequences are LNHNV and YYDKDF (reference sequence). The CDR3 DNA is TGTGCCACCAGCAGAGCTACAGGGGCGGTTGCCAAAAACATTCAGTACTTC. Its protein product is CATSRATGAVAKNIQYF.

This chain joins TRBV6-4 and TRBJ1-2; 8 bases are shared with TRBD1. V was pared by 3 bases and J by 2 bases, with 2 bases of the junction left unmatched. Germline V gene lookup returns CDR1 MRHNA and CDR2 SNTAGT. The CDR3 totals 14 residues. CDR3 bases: TGTGCCAGCAGTGAACGGACAGGGAACTATGGCTACACCTTC. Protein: CASSERTGNYGYTF.

This chain's CDR3 is CAISLGQLGNIQYF. In DNA, the CDR3 is TGTGCCATCAGTCTGGGACAGCTGGGGAACATTCAGTACTTC. The V call is TRBV10-3, the J call TRBJ2-4; 7 nucleotides line up with TRBD1. V was clipped by 5 bases and J by 7 bases; unmatched bases: 8. The CDR3 spans 14 residues. From germline, CDR1 is ENHRY and CDR2 SYGVKD.

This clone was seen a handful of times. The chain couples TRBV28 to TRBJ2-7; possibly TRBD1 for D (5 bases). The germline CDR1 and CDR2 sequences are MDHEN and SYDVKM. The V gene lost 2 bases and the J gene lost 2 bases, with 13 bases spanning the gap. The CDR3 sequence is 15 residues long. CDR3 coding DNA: TGTGCCAGCAGTTTAGGTCCGGCAGGGACCTACGAGCAGTACTTC. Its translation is CASSLGPAGTYEQYF.